The entry below describes one T cell receptor (beta chain). Its antigen remains unidentified. CDR3 length: 18 residues. The data were obtained in a study of the immune and genomic landscape of osteosarcoma. Study summary: Median age at diagnosis was about 27 years, range roughly 5-85. Study observations and caveats: Immune-hot C3 tumors showed higher but still low clonality than cold C1. A single dominant hyperexpanded clone appeared in a few cases, each with <100 clonotypes.

Only in-frame clones appear in the TCRdb table, and some are missing; sequencing was by immunoSEQ multiplex PCR. Of approximately 9,400 clones listed, about two thirds are singletons. The post-treatment osteosarcoma tumors were primary, local recurrence or metastasis specimens from poor-prognosis patients. The sequenced sample was osteosarcoma tumor tissue from the lung. This TCR came from a human donor with osteosarcoma. The chain combines TRBV21-1 with TRBJ2-3; the table's D gene call, TRBD2, was not cross checked with the DNA. TRBV21-1 is a known pseudogene. The DNA for the CDR3 is TGTGCCAGCGGGCAGTTAACTAGCGGGAGCCCTAGCACAGATACGCAGTATTTT. Its protein product is CASGQLTSGSPSTDTQYF.